The present TCR beta chain was sequenced within a study of blood T cell repertoires in COVID-19. Study-wide background: Samples of COVID-19 (acute and convalescent) were obtained from the United States, Italy and Spain.

With 5 bases removed from V and 6 bases from J, the gap between germline ends came to 7 bases. This CDR3 has 12 residues. Germline V gene data show CDR1 as MDHEN and CDR2 as SYDVKM. In the authors' workflow: Reference gene primers were amplified, and this amplification served to estimate nucleated cell counts. Clones were read by immunoSEQ multiplex PCR, and TCRdb kept only the in-frame ones, dropping some. That table supplies the V and J calls and clone size; D and trimming were determined from the DNA. The table records hundreds of thousands of clones, around nine tenths of them present only once. Patients in Seattle were enrolled during active infection, then followed longitudinally.

This clonotype originated in a woman in her 70s with COVID-19, enrolled during active disease. V usage is TRBV28 and J usage is TRBJ1-4; D perhaps matches TRBD1 (5 bases). The sample comprised peripheral blood. The DNA for the CDR3 is TGTGCCAGCAGTGCCAGGGATGAAAAACTGTTTTTT. It is translated as CASSARDEKLFF.